This record concerns one T cell receptor beta chain sequence. Its specificity is unknown. This record belongs to a study of OX40 agonist ivuxolimab in advanced cancers. Assay: immunoSEQ multiplex PCR; the TCRdb copy retains only in-frame clones and omits some. This table has around 84,000 clones, nearly 95% appearing once. Broader study findings: Determination of antigen specificity was not performed for the expanded peripheral T cells. Relative to CD4+, CD8+ T cells held more expanded clones on average.

From germline, CDR1 is MNHEY and CDR2 SVGAGI. This CDR3 has 13 residues. V was cut by 4 bases and J by 5 bases, with 9 bases left in between. The chain employs TRBV6-5 and TRBJ2-1, with D tentatively TRBD1 (5 bases). The sequence came from an adult with an advanced solid tumor such as melanoma, head and neck, liver or kidney cancer. Sequenced material: CD4+ or CD8+ T cells sorted from blood, taken in a trial of the OX40 agonist ivuxolimab. CDR3 loop: CASSLGRNNEQFF. The CDR3 DNA reads as TGTGCCAGCAGTTTGGGGCGGAACAATGAGCAGTTCTTC.